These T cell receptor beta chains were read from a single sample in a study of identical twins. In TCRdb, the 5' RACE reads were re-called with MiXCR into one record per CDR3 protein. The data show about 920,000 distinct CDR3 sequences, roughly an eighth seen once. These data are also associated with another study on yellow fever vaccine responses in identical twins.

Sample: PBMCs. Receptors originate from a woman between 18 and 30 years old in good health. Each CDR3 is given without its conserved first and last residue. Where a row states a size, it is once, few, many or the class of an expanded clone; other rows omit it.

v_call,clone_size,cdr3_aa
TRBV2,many,ASQGLAGVYEQY
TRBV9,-,ASSVAPSQGVFGETQY
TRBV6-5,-,ASRFLTGELF
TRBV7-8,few,ASSGRTGGGYT
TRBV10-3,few,AIRSTGGYNEQF
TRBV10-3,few,ATTVGGLAGENEQF
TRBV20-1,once,SAPSGQGNYEQY
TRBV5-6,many,ASSLGRNNQPQH
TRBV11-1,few,ASSPPGTALVHEQY
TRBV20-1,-,SARDPGQGYGEQF
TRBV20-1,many,SASGGTQETQY
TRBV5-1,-,ASSLAGQGATWGYEQY
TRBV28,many,ASSFKQNSPLH
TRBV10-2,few,ASRLAGELF
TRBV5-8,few,ASSGRVQVNTEAF
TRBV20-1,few,SANPSTGAYEQY
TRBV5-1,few,ASSQQGSGRREETQY
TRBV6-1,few,ASSPNSGYNQPQH
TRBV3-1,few,ASSQGAWGTGTYNSPLH